The 18 T cell receptor beta chains listed next were all sequenced from one sample in a study of blood T cell repertoires in COVID-19. Assay: immunoSEQ multiplex PCR; the TCRdb copy retains only in-frame clones and omits some. This table holds around 200,000 clones, approximately 90% found once. What was sequenced was peripheral blood. The receptor set was obtained from a woman older than 75 in a cohort sampled during active or convalescent COVID-19.

J is TRBJ1-1 and V is TRBV7-9; D gene unclear. Germline-derived CDR1 and CDR2 are SEHNR and FQNEAQ (reference sequence). The ends were cut back, 1 base at V and 8 bases at J, with 11 bases in the middle. The CDR3 is made up of 13 amino acids. CDR3 coding DNA: TGTGCCAGCAGCTTAGAAGTCCGAGGCGAAGCTTTCTTT. The encoded protein is CASSLEVRGEAFF.

The CDR3 protein is CASSQEPAGDYNEQFF. The CDR3 nucleotides read TGCGCCAGCAGCCAAGAACCAGCGGGGGACTACAATGAGCAGTTCTTC. The chain joins TRBV4-3 to TRBJ2-1, with 8 bases aligning to TRBD2. The V gene end was trimmed by 0 bases and the J gene end by 3 bases; junction bases not matched to a gene: 4. Per the germline V gene, CDR1 is LGHNA and CDR2 is YSLEER. The CDR3 totals 16 residues.

The chain carries TRBV3-1 (or the pseudogene TRBV3-2) and TRBJ2-5; D is possibly TRBD2 (6 bases). Germline V gene data show CDR1 as LGHDT and CDR2 as YNNKEL (reference sequence). This CDR3 is 14 amino acids long. The V and J ends lost 4 bases and 7 bases respectively, with 16 bases between them. In nucleotides, the CDR3 is TGTGCCAGCAGCCCCGGGGCGGGGAGAGCGACCCAGTACTTC. This translates into CASSPGAGRATQYF.

J is TRBJ2-1 and V is TRBV5-1, with 12 positions matching TRBD2. The CDR3 has 16 residues. Per germline, CDR1 SGHRS and CDR2 YFSETQ. Trimming removed 2 bases from V and 8 bases from J; junction bases left unmatched: 8. Here the CDR3 DNA reads TGCGCCAGCAGCTTTACTTGGACTAGCGGGACGGATGAGCAGTTCTTC. Its translation is CASSFTWTSGTDEQFF.

The chain is built from TRBV18 and TRBJ1-6; D is unresolved. Germline values: CDR1 KGHSH, CDR2 LQKENI. The CDR3 extends over 16 amino acids. The V and J ends lost 1 base and 6 bases respectively, with 13 bases between them. The CDR3 nucleotides read TGTGCCAGCTCACCACAGACTACCGCAATTAATTCACCCCTCCACTTT. Amino acid sequence: CASSPQTTAINSPLHF. Looking up the rest from reference TRBV18 and TRBJ1-6 gives the full variable domain: NAGVMQNPRHLVRRRGQEARLRCSPMKGHSHVYWYRQLPEEGLKFMVYLQKENIIDESGMPKERFSAEFPKEGPSILRIQQVVRGDSAAYFCASSPQTTAINSPLHFGNGTRLTVT.

The chain employs TRBV18 and TRBJ2-7; 7 positions agree with TRBD2. The CDR3 length is 17 residues. V dropped 1 base and J dropped 2; count of bases not matched to a gene: 11. In germline, CDR1 is KGHSH, CDR2 LQKENI. The CDR3 nucleotides read TGTGCCAGCTCACCACGGCGCCTGGGGGGGGGTACCTACGAGCAGTACGTC. Protein product: CASSPRRLGGGTYEQYV.

The chain recombines TRBV28 with TRBJ1-6, with D possibly TRBD1 on 5 matching bases. The CDR3 extends over 15 amino acids. Trimming removed 5 bases from V and 8 bases from J, with 16 bases in between. Germline lookup yields CDR1 MDHEN and CDR2 SYDVKM. The CDR3 loop is CASSTQGETYSPLHF. CDR3 sequence (DNA): TGTGCCAGCAGTACCCAAGGGGAAACCTATTCACCCCTCCACTTT.

The V and J genes are TRBV7-2 and TRBJ2-3; tentative D call: TRBD1 (6 bases). The germline V and J ends were trimmed by 5 bases and 5 bases, with 11 bases remaining between them. This CDR3 contains 13 residues. CDR1 is SGHTA and CDR2 is FQGNSA in the germline V gene. Written as DNA, the CDR3 is TGTGCCAGCAGCCTTGACAGGAGAGATACGCAGTATTTT. Encoded protein: CASSLDRRDTQYF.

CDR3 sequence (DNA): TGTGCCAGCAGCTTAGTACGACAGGGTTCAACAAACACTGAAGCTTTCTTT. This encodes CASSLVRQGSTNTEAFF. The rearrangement joins TRBV11-2 to TRBJ1-1; 7 positions match TRBD1. Per the germline V gene, CDR1 is SGHAT and CDR2 is FQNNGV. The ends lost 1 base at V and 2 bases at J; junction bases unmatched: 10. The CDR3 runs to 17 residues.

The chain employs TRBV6-5 and TRBJ1-4; 10 nucleotides agree with TRBD1. Per the germline V gene, CDR1 is MNHEY and CDR2 is SVGAGI. V shed 4 bases, J shed 8 bases, and the junction held 1 base outside the gene matches. The CDR3 loop spans 13 amino acids. The DNA of the CDR3 is TGTGCCAGCAGTTGGGGACAGGGGGAAAAACTGTTTTTT. The encoded protein is CASSWGQGEKLFF.

The V call is TRBV6-6, the J call TRBJ2-7; 7 bases fit TRBD2. The V and J ends lost 0 bases and 4 bases, in that order; junction bases with no gene match: 9. This CDR3 contains 16 residues. Germline CDR1 and CDR2: MNHNY and SVGAGI (reference sequence). DNA of the CDR3: TGTGCCAGCAGTTACTCAGGCGGGAGATCGGTTTACGAGCAGTACGTC. Protein product: CASSYSGGRSVYEQYV.

The chain joins TRBV28 to TRBJ1-4; the match to TRBD1 covers 7 bases. Germline V gene lookup returns CDR1 MDHEN and CDR2 SYDVKM. V gave up 5 bases and J gave up 11 bases; unmatched junction bases: 8. The CDR3 totals 13 residues. As DNA, the CDR3 is TGTGCCAGCAGTCAGGGGGTTGAAAGGAAACTGTTTTTT. It encodes CASSQGVERKLFF.

The chain combines TRBV5-4 with TRBJ1-2, with D possibly TRBD1 on 5 matching bases. Per germline, CDR1 SGHNT and CDR2 YYREEE (reference sequence). Trimming took off 0 bases at V and 4 bases at J, with 13 bases between the two ends. The CDR3 totals 15 residues. CDR3 residues: CASSLGGEESYGYTF. In nucleotides, the CDR3 is TGTGCCAGCAGCTTGGGAGGGGAGGAGAGCTATGGCTACACCTTC.

This chain connects TRBV19 to TRBJ2-7; the match to TRBD2 covers 8 bases. This CDR3 contains 15 residues. V gave up 5 bases and J gave up 3 bases; unmatched junction bases: 9. The germline CDR1 and CDR2 sequences are LNHDA and SQIVND (reference sequence). The CDR3 loop reads CASSPGGAGVYEQYV. The CDR3 DNA sequence: TGTGCCAGTAGTCCTGGGGGAGCGGGAGTCTACGAGCAGTACGTC.

V usage is TRBV11-2 and J usage is TRBJ2-3, with TRBD2 matching over 8 bases. Trimming cost V 4 bases and J 4 bases; bases outside gene matches: 13. The CDR3 is made up of 17 amino acids. Germline loops: CDR1 SGHAT, CDR2 FQNNGV. DNA of the CDR3: TGTGCCAGCAGCTACCGTTATGGGGCGGGAGGCGCAGATACGCAGTATTTT. Protein: CASSYRYGAGGADTQYF.

The J gene is TRBJ1-1, the V gene TRBV10-3; D is ambiguous. Germline values: CDR1 ENHRY, CDR2 SYGVKD. The ends were cut back, 6 bases at V and 0 bases at J, with 11 bases in the middle. This CDR3 region has 14 residues. The CDR3 loop reads CAISSGTMNTEAFF. The CDR3 DNA sequence: TGTGCCATCAGCTCGGGTACCATGAACACTGAAGCTTTCTTT.

This chain joins TRBV3-1 (or the pseudogene TRBV3-2) and TRBJ1-3, with D maybe TRBD1 (6 bases). The V gene's germline CDR1 is LGHDT and CDR2 YNNKEL (reference sequence). The CDR3 is 16 amino acids. Trimming pared 4 bases from V and 8 bases from J, leaving 21 bases between. The CDR3 spells CASSLGPGTHADTIYF. The CDR3 DNA reads TGTGCCAGCAGCCTGGGTCCCGGGACACATGCGGACACCATATATTTT.

The chain has TRBV20-1 and TRBJ1-2; D is ambiguous. The CDR3 runs to 10 residues. Trimming removed 7 bases from V and 1 base from J, with 4 bases in between. From germline, CDR1 is DFQATT and CDR2 SNEGSKA (reference sequence). The CDR3 protein is CSVFNYGYTF. The DNA of the CDR3 is TGCAGTGTATTTAACTATGGCTACACCTTC.